A selection of T cell receptor beta chains follows, all from one sample in a study of control samples from healthy donors and cancer patients. TCRdb's table, derived via immunoSEQ multiplex PCR, lists solely in-frame clones and lacks some. The table has approximately 150,000 clones, about 89% seen once. The material sequenced was blood. These receptors were taken from a man between 18 and 35 years old in good health. Each CDR3 is given with its conserved first and last residue.

j_call v_call cdr3_aa
TRBJ1-4 TRBV15 CATSRGGDSKNEKLFF
TRBJ2-3 TRBV3-1/TRBV3-2 CASSQGLAGGLYSTDTQYF
TRBJ1-1 TRBV6-1 CASSALGISMNTAGGAFF
TRBJ2-7 TRBV7-2 CATGRLTDEQYF
TRBJ2-7 TRBV6-6 CASSHGNYEQYF
TRBJ1-5 TRBV5-1 CASSPQGPNQPQHF
TRBJ2-5 TRBV7-2 CASSLFEGFETQYF
TRBJ1-2 TRBV20-1 CSASAGTGTNYGYTF
TRBJ1-6 TRBV4-3 CASSTQGWDSPLHF
TRBJ1-1 TRBV5-5 CASSSRGTGTEAFF
TRBJ1-2 TRBV4-1 CASSQLGTTTYGYTF
TRBJ1-2 TRBV2 CASWKRQGDGYTF
TRBJ2-3 TRBV5-1 CASSPGLAGGTTDTQYF
TRBJ2-1 TRBV5-5 CASSSGQGRDEQFF
TRBJ2-7 TRBV7-2 CASSVSSGGHYEQYF
TRBJ1-2 TRBV14 CASSQTRTGGGGYTF
TRBJ1-2 TRBV6-6 CASSYSGRGYNYGYTF
TRBJ1-1 TRBV5-1 CASSTTTSYTEAFF
TRBJ1-1 TRBV5-1 CASSLGNLNTEAFF
TRBJ1-1 TRBV18 CASSPSTGTVNTEAFF
TRBJ2-1 TRBV7-7 CASSLGEADYNEQFF
TRBJ2-7 TRBV29-1 CSVEARGLGEQYF